The source of this T cell receptor beta chain is a study of blood T cell repertoires in COVID-19. Study summary: The samples span acute and convalescent COVID-19 from the United States, Italy and Spain.

The CDR3 is made up of 17 amino acids. With 1 base clipped from V and 0 bases from J, the junction kept 7 bases outside the gene matches. Germline CDR1 SEHNR, CDR2 FQNEAQ (reference sequence). Participant age was roughly 18 to 89 years, and participants resided in about two dozen US areas. Original processing methods: Reference gene primer amplification gave nucleated cell count estimates. Method: immunoSEQ multiplex PCR; TCRdb's copy keeps in-frame clones and lacks some. The DNA gave D and trimming, while V, J and clone size come from that table. Of some 490,000 clones in the sample, roughly nine tenths are singletons; the top ten hold around 7.9%.

The sequence was obtained from a woman aged 60-70 years who had recovered from COVID-19. The sample consisted of PBMCs or T cells enriched from blood (not recorded which). The chain employs TRBV7-9 and TRBJ2-7, with 9 bases that match TRBD2. CDR3 sequence (DNA): TGTGCCAGCAGCTTAGGGGCTAGCGGGGTCTTCTCCTACGAGCAGTACTTC. It codes for CASSLGASGVFSYEQYF.